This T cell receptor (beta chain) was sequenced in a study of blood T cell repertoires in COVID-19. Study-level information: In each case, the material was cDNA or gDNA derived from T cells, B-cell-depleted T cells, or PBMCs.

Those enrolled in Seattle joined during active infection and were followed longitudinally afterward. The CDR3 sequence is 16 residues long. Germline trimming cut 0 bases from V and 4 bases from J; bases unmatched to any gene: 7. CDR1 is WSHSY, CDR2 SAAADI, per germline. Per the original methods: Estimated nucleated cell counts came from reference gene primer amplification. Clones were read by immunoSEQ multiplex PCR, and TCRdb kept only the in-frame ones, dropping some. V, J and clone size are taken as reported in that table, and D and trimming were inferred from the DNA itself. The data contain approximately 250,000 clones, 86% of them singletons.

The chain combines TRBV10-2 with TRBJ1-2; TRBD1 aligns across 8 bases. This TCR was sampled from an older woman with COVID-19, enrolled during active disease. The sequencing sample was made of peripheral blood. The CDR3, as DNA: TGCGCCAGCAGTGAGTCAGTGACAGGGGTTCCCTATGGCTACACCTTC. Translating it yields CASSESVTGVPYGYTF.